This T cell receptor beta chain was recorded in a study of blood T cells in healthy people across ages. Overall study context: Capturing about one barcoded beta molecule per two T cells was achieved by template switching. Study-level points and caveats: Diversity figures derived from one million T cells were judged to underestimate the true value.

Notes on this clonotype: The antigen is unknown.

V lost 6 bases and J lost 3, with 12 bases in between. CDR3 length: 12 amino acids. CDR1 SQVTM and CDR2 ANQGSEA come from the germline V gene. Together with a sample-barcoded 5' primer, a J-beta primer mix was included in a second PCR lasting roughly 6 to 12 cycles. TCRdb re-derived calls from the 5' RACE reads in MiXCR, one entry per CDR3 protein. The data contain roughly 500,000 distinct CDR3 sequences, 27% of them singletons. This chain uses TRBV29-1 with TRBJ2-7, with no clear D. The origin of this receptor is a woman in her 70s in good health. The specimen was blood. The CDR3 nucleotides read TGCAGCGTGACAAGTGATATCTACGAGCAGTACTTC. Amino acids: CSVTSDIYEQYF.